The entry that follows covers one TCR beta chain sequence. The antigen is undetermined. The CDR3 sequence is 16 residues long. Germline V lookup: CDR1 MNHEY, CDR2 SMNVEV (reference sequence). With 4 bases removed from V and 6 bases from J, the gap between germline ends came to 22 bases. The data are from a study of cytomegalovirus exposure and HLA in healthy donors. Study-level findings and limits: Three chains tied to CMV proved CMV antigen-specific in vitro.

Libraries were prepared by immunoSEQ multiplex PCR; TCRdb keeps only in-frame clonotypes and omits some of them. The data contain about 160,000 clones, about nine tenths of them seen just once; the ten biggest clones take up 10%. The sequenced sample consisted of PBMCs. The chain carries TRBV27 and TRBJ2-7; D is possibly TRBD1 (7 bases). The source is a woman under 30 in good health and CMV-seropositive. The CDR3 reads CASSSGVDREVGEQYF. For the CDR3, the DNA is TGTGCCAGCAGTTCCGGGGTTGACAGGGAGGTGGGCGAGCAGTACTTC.